Included here is one T cell receptor beta chain sequence, with context. Its antigen is as yet unknown. One junction end does not reproduce the germline sequence, and a read error may be involved. This CDR3 is built from 12 residues. The V gene's germline CDR1 is KGHSH and CDR2 LQKENI. Clones were read by immunoSEQ multiplex PCR, and TCRdb kept only the in-frame ones, dropping some. The repertoire consists of approximately 78,000 clones, with 87% occurring once and the leading ten covering about 8%. The record originates from a study of graft-versus-host responses after intestinal transplantation. As for the study in general: Recipients obtained multivisceral, liver-intestinal, or isolated intestinal transplants. All recipients were given anti-thymocyte globulin induction, and tacrolimus and steroids were then administered for roughly 3 years.

General study findings and limits: Present in recipient marrow, GvH clones included some that appeared first in ileum or blood. Early post-transplant falls in HvG clones accompanied the peak levels of circulating GvH clones.

V usage is TRBV18 and J usage is TRBJ2-1, with 9 bases lining up with TRBD2. This TCR was recovered from a human donor who was the organ donor for an intestinal transplant. This specimen consisted of unstimulated CD8+ T cells sorted from spleen or lymph node cells, obtained before transplant. Here the CDR3 reads CASSPSTWTSVF. The DNA of the CDR3 is TGTGCCAGCTCACCATCCACTTGGACTAGCGTCTTC.